A few counts support the clone carrying this TCR beta chain. Assay: immunoSEQ multiplex PCR; the TCRdb copy retains only in-frame clones and omits some. Of roughly 6,800 clones listed, about 28% are singletons. This CDR3 has 14 residues. Germline loops: CDR1 SGHNT, CDR2 YENEEA. Trimming took off 5 bases at V and 9 bases at J, with 19 bases between the two ends. This specimen comes from a study of sequential checkpoint blockade in melanoma. Treatment noted: randomized to nivolumab then ipilimumab (arm A) or the reverse (arm B). The rearrangement links TRBV11-3 to TRBJ1-1; no firm D call. The sequence came from a human donor with melanoma. The sample consisted of tumor tissue (inferred from file names), taken from a patient given nivolumab and ipilimumab in sequence. The CDR3 sequence is CASSPKGSASKAFF. The CDR3, as DNA: TGTGCCAGCAGCCCGAAAGGGTCTGCCTCGAAAGCTTTCTTT.